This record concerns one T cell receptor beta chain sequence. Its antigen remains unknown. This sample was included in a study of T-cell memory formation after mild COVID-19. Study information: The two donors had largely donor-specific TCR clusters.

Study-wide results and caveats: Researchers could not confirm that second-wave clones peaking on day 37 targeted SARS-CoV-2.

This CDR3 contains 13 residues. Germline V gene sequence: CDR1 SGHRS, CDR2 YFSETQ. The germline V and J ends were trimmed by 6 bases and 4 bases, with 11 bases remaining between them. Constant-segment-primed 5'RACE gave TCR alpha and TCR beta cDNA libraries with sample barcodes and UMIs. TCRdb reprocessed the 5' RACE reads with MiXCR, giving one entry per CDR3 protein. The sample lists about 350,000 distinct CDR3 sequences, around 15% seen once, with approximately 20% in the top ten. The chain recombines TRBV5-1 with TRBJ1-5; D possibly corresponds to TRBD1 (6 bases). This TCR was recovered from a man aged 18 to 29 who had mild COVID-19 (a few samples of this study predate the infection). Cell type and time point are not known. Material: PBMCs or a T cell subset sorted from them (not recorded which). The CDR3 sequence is CASTLQGNQPQHF. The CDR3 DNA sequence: TGCGCCAGCACCCTCCAGGGGAATCAGCCCCAGCATTTT.